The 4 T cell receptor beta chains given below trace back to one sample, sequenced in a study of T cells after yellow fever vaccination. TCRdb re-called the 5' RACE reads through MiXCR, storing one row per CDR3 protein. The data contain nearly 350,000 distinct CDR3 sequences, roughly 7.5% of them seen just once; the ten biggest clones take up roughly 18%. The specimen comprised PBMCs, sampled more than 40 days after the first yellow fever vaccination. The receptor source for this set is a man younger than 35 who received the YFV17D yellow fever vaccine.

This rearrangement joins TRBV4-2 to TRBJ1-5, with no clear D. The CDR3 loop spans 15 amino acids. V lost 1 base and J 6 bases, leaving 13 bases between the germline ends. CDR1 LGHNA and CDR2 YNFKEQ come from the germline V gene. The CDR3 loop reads CASSQGPGFSQPQHF. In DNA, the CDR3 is TGTGCCAGCAGCCAAGGCCCGGGTTTTAGTCAGCCCCAGCATTTT.

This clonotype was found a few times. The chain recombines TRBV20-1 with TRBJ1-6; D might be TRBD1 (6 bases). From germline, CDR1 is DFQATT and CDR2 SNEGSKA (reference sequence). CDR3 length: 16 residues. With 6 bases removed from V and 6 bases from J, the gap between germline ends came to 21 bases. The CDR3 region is CSAAAGEQGGNSPLHF. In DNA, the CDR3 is TGCAGTGCCGCCGCGGGTGAACAGGGTGGTAATTCACCCCTCCACTTT.

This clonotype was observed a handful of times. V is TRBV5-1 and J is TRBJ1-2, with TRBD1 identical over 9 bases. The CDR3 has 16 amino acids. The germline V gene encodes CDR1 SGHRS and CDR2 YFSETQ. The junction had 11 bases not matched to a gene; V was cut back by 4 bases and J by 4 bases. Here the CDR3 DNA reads TGCGCCAGCAGCCTGGACAGGGGTTCTTCTGTCTATGGCTACACCTTC. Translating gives CASSLDRGSSVYGYTF. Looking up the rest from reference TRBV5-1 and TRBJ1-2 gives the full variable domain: KAGVTQTPRYLIKTRGQQVTLSCSPISGHRSVSWYQQTPGQGLQFLFEYFSETQRNKGNFPGRFSGRQFSNSRSEMNVSTLELGDSALYLCASSLDRGSSVYGYTFGSGTRLTVV.

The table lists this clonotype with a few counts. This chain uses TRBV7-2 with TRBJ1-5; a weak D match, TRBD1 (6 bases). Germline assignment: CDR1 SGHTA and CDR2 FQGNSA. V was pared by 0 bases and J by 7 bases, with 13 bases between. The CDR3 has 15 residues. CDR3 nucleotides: TGTGCCAGCAGCTTAGCGCTAGGGGGAGGGCAGCCCCAGCATTTT. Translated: CASSLALGGGQPQHF.